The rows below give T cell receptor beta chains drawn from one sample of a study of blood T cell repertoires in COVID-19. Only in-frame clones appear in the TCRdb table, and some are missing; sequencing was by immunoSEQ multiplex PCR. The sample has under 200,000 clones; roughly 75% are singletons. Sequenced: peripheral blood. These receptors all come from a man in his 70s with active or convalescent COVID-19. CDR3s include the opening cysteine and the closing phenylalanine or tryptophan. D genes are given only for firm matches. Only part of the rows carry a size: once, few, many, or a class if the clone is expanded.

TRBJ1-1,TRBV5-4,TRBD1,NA,CASSLGGGTATMRTEAFF,TGTGCCAGCAGCTTGGGGGGTGGGACAGCGACGATGCGCACTGAAGCTTTCTTT
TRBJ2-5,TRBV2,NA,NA,CASSVIGGAQETQYF,TGTGCCAGCAGTGTAATAGGGGGGGCCCAAGAGACCCAGTACTTC
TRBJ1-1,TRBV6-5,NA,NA,CASSYSEGRGAFF,TGTGCCAGCAGTTACTCAGAGGGGCGGGGCGCTTTCTTT
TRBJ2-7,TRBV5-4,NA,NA,CASSIDSTQQYF,TGTGCCAGCAGCATAGACAGCACACAGCAGTACTTC
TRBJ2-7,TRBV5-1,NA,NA,CASSLVAGAYEQYF,TGCGCCAGCAGCTTGGTAGCAGGGGCCTACGAGCAGTACTTC
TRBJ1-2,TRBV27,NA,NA,CASSSELNYGYTF,TGTGCCAGCAGTTCCGAACTTAACTATGGCTACACCTTC
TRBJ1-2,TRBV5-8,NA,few,CASSLYVRDGYTF,TGTGCCAGCAGCTTGTACGTACGGGATGGCTACACCTTC
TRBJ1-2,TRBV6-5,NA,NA,CASSSGGYGYTF,TGTGCCAGCAGTTCCGGGGGCTATGGCTACACCTTC
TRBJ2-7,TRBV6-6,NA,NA,CASSYGRQAYEQYF,TGTGCCAGCAGTTACGGTCGACAAGCCTACGAGCAGTACTTC
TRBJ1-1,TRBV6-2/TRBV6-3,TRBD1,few,CASSYRGRVTEAFF,TGTGCCAGCAGTTACAGGGGGCGCGTCACTGAAGCTTTCTTT
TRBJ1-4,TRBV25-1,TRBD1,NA,CASSEIGTASREKLFF,TGTGCCAGCAGTGAAATTGGGACAGCCTCGCGGGAAAAACTGTTTTTT
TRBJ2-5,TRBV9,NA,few,CASSVGAVDQETQYF,TGTGCCAGCAGCGTAGGGGCCGTTGACCAAGAGACCCAGTACTTC
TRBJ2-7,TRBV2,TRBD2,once,CASSSSGRSAEQYF,TGTGCCAGCAGTTCTAGCGGGAGATCGGCCGAGCAGTACTTC
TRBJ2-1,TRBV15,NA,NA,CATSRDRGYNEQFF,TGTGCCACCAGCAGAGATCGCGGCTACAATGAGCAGTTCTTC